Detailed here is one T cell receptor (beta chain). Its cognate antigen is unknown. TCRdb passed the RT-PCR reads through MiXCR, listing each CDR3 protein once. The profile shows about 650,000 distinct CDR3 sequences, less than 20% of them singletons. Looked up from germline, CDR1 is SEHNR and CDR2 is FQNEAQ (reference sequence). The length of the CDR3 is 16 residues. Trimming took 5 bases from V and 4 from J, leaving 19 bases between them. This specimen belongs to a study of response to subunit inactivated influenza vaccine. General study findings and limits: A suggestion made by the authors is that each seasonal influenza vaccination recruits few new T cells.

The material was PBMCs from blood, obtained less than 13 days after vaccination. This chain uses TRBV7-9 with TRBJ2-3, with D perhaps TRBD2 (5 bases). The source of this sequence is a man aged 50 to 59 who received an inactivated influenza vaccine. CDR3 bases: TGTGCCAGCAGCCCCAATGACTACCGAAACCCAGATACGCAGTATTTT. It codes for CASSPNDYRNPDTQYF.